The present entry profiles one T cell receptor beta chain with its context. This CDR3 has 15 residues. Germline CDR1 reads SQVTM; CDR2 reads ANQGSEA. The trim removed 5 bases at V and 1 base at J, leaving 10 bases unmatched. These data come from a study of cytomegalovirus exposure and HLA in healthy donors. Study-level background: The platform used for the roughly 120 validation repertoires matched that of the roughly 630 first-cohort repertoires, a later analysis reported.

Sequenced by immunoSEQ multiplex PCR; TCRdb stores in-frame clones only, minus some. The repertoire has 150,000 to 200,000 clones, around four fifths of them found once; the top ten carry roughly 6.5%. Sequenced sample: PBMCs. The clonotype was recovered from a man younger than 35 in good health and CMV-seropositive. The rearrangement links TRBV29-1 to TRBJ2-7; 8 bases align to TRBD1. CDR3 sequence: CSVHISGGKSYEQYF. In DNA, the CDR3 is TGCAGCGTTCACATTTCAGGGGGCAAGTCCTACGAGCAGTACTTC.